These T cell receptor beta chains were read from a single sample in a study of T-cell reconstitution after alpha-beta-depleted transplantation in children. TCRdb reanalysed the PCR reads using MiXCR and keeps one entry per CDR3 protein. Of roughly 490,000 distinct CDR3 sequences in the sample, roughly 10% were seen once. Source: PBMCs, mostly from graft donor cells, taken 180 days after TCRalphabeta/CD19-depleted stem cell transplant. The source is a female patient under 10 years old who had a stem cell transplant for aplastic anemia, so the T cells may come from the graft donor. The CDR3 runs from the conserved cysteine through the conserved F or W. D genes are given only for firm matches. Rows give clone size only sometimes, using once, few, many, or a class for an expanded clone.

J: TRBJ2-5; size: few; V: TRBV9; D: TRBD1; CDR3: CASSGSHDRGWAETQYF; DNA: TGTGCCAGCAGCGGCTCCCACGACAGGGGGTGGGCAGAGACCCAGTACTTC
J: TRBJ1-2; size: .; V: TRBV5-5; D: TRBD1; CDR3: CASGSGTGYGYTF; DNA: TGTGCCAGCGGGTCCGGGACAGGGTACGGCTACACCTTC
J: TRBJ1-1; size: .; V: TRBV20-1; D: .; CDR3: CSAAQRGLNTEAFF; DNA: TGCAGTGCTGCCCAGAGGGGTTTGAACACTGAAGCTTTCTTT
J: TRBJ1-2; size: few; V: TRBV28; D: TRBD1; CDR3: CASSPLPGTGEDYGYTF; DNA: TGTGCCAGCAGTCCCTTACCGGGGACAGGGGAGGACTATGGCTACACCTTC
J: TRBJ1-5; size: few; V: TRBV20-1; D: .; CDR3: CSARSRGGGQPQHF; DNA: TGCAGTGCTAGGTCTCGGGGGGGCGGTCAGCCCCAGCATTTT
J: TRBJ1-1; size: few; V: TRBV12-3/TRBV12-4; D: .; CDR3: CASSLMGAPTEAFF; DNA: TGTGCCAGCAGTTTGATGGGGGCTCCCACTGAAGCTTTCTTT
J: TRBJ1-5; size: few; V: TRBV20-1; D: .; CDR3: CSAEQGARAQPQHF; DNA: TGCAGTGCTGAACAGGGCGCTCGTGCTCAGCCCCAGCATTTT
J: TRBJ2-4; size: few; V: TRBV20-1; D: .; CDR3: CSARAGAKNIQYF; DNA: TGCAGTGCTAGAGCGGGAGCCAAAAACATTCAGTACTTC
J: TRBJ2-5; size: many; V: TRBV5-1; D: TRBD2; CDR3: CASSLSGRVEETQYF; DNA: TGCGCCAGCAGCTTGTCAGGGAGGGTCGAAGAGACCCAGTACTTC
J: TRBJ1-3; size: few; V: TRBV27; D: .; CDR3: CASSPIYPGNTIYF; DNA: TGTGCCAGCAGTCCTATCTACCCGGGAAACACCATATATTTT
J: TRBJ1-2; size: .; V: TRBV21-1; D: .; CDR3: CASSKVLVCDRGNYGYTF; DNA: TGTGCCAGCAGCAAAGTCTTGGTATGTGACAGGGGGAACTATGGCTACACCTTC
J: TRBJ1-2; size: few; V: TRBV2; D: .; CDR3: CASSGLTNYGYTF; DNA: TGTGCCAGCAGCGGACTCACTAACTATGGCTACACCTTC
J: TRBJ2-1; size: .; V: TRBV29-1; D: TRBD1; CDR3: CSVRDRGDYNEQFF; DNA: TGCAGCGTGCGGGACAGGGGGGACTACAATGAGCAGTTCTTC
J: TRBJ2-1; size: many; V: TRBV24-1; D: .; CDR3: CATSDLNNEQFF; DNA: TGTGCCACCAGTGATTTAAACAATGAGCAGTTCTTC
J: TRBJ1-1; size: few; V: TRBV29-1; D: .; CDR3: CSVDIEGNEAFF; DNA: TGCAGCGTGGATATTGAGGGAAATGAAGCTTTCTTT
J: TRBJ2-2; size: .; V: TRBV6-2/TRBV6-3; D: .; CDR3: CASRHDRLRPSGELFF; DNA: TGTGCCAGCAGACACGACCGGCTTCGTCCGTCCGGGGAGCTGTTTTTT
J: TRBJ2-1; size: .; V: TRBV5-6; D: TRBD2; CDR3: CASSLRLLAGYNEQFF; DNA: TGTGCCAGCAGCTTGCGGTTACTAGCGGGATACAATGAGCAGTTCTTC
J: TRBJ1-1; size: .; V: TRBV10-3; D: TRBD1; CDR3: CAISRQGVNTEAFF; DNA: TGTGCCATCAGCCGACAGGGGGTCAACACTGAAGCTTTCTTT